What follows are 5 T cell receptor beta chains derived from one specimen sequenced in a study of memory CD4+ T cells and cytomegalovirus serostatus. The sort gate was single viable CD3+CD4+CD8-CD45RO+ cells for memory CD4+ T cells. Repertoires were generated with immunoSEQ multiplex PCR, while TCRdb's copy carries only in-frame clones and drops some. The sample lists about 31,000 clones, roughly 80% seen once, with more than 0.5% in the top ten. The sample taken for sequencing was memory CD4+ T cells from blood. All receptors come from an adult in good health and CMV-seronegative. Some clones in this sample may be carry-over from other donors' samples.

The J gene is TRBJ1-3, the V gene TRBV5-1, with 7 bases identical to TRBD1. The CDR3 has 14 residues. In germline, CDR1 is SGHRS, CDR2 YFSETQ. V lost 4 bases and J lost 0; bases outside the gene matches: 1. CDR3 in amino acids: CASSPGGSGNTIYF. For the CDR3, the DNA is TGCGCCAGCAGCCCAGGGGGCTCTGGAAACACCATATATTTT.

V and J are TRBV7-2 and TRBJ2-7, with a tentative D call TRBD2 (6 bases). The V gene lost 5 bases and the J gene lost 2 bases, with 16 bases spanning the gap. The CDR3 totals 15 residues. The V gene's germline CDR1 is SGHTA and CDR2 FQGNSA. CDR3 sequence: CASSARVSGAYEQYF. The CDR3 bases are TGTGCCAGCAGCGCACGAGTTTCGGGGGCCTACGAGCAGTACTTC.

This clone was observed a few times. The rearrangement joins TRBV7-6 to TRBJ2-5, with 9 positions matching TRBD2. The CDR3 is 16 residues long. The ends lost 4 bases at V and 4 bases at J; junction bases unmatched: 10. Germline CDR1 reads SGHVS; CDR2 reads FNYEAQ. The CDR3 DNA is TGTGCCAGCAGCTCCAGTAGCGGGGGCGGTGGAGAGACCCAGTACTTC. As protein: CASSSSSGGGGETQYF.

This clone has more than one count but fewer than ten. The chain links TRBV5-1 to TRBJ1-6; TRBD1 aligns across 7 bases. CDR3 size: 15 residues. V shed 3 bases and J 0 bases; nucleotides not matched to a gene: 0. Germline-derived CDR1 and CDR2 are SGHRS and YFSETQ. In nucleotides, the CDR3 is TGCGCCAGCAGCTGGGACAGCTCCTATAATTCACCCCTCCACTTT. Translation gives CASSWDSSYNSPLHF. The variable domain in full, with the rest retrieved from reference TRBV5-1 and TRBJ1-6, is KAGVTQTPRYLIKTRGQQVTLSCSPISGHRSVSWYQQTPGQGLQFLFEYFSETQRNKGNFPGRFSGRQFSNSRSEMNVSTLELGDSALYLCASSWDSSYNSPLHFGNGTRLTVT.

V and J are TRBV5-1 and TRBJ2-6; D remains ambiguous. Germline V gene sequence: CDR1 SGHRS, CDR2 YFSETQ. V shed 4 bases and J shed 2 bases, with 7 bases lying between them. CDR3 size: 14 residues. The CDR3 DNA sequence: TGCGCCAGCAGCCCCGAAACTGGGGCCAACGTCCTGACTTTC. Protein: CASSPETGANVLTF.